These 18 T cell receptor beta chains were sequenced from one sample in a study of spatial heterogeneity in lung cancer. As to time point: blood at routine non-recurrence follow-up after resection. Unsorted tumor, nontumor lung tissue or cryopreserved PBMC supplied the whole RNA. TCRdb analysed the 5' RACE reads with MiXCR anew, one entry per CDR3 protein. Of about 47,000 distinct CDR3 sequences listed, about 7.4% are singletons. Sample: PBMCs, taken at follow-up. The receptor set was obtained from a female donor with early-stage non-small cell lung cancer.

This chain joins TRBV30 and TRBJ2-5, with 7 bases matching TRBD1. The CDR3 contains 14 residues. V trimming: 1 base; J trimming: 1 base; junction bases outside the gene matches: 3. Germline V gives CDR1 GTSNPN, CDR2 SVGIG (reference sequence). DNA for the CDR3: TGTGCCTGGAGTGAGGGGGCACCCCAAGAGACCCAGTACTTC. Translated: CAWSEGAPQETQYF.

The chain links TRBV5-1 to TRBJ1-1; no firm D call. The V gene lost 3 bases and the J gene lost 1 base, with 7 bases spanning the gap. The CDR3 covers 13 residues. Germline lookup yields CDR1 SGHRS and CDR2 YFSETQ. CDR3 amino acids: CASSSLRNTEAFF. The CDR3 DNA reads as TGCGCCAGCAGCTCCCTAAGGAACACTGAAGCTTTCTTT.

This clonotype was counted a few times. The chain employs TRBV10-3 and TRBJ1-2, with D possibly being TRBD1 (5 bases). Germline CDR1 is ENHRY and CDR2 is SYGVKD. The ends were cut back, 3 bases at V and 2 bases at J, with 7 bases in the middle. This CDR3 is 13 amino acids long. CDR3 region: CAISDKGNYGYTF. CDR3 sequence (DNA): TGTGCCATCAGTGATAAGGGGAACTATGGCTACACCTTC.

The genes are TRBV20-1 and TRBJ1-1, with TRBD1 matching over 11 bases. After removal of 6 bases from V and 0 bases from J, the junction contained 9 bases not matched to a gene. Germline-derived CDR1 and CDR2 are DFQATT and SNEGSKA (reference sequence). This CDR3 is built from 16 residues. The CDR3 here is CSAEDRGLPLNTEAFF. CDR3 sequence (DNA): TGCAGTGCGGAGGACAGGGGGCTCCCTTTGAACACTGAAGCTTTCTTT.

The rearrangement links TRBV18 to TRBJ1-2, with 9 positions matching TRBD1. The germline V gene encodes CDR1 KGHSH and CDR2 LQKENI. V was clipped by 3 bases and J by 5 bases; unmatched bases: 16. This CDR3 has 18 amino acids. The CDR3 coding sequence is TGTGCCAGCTCACCCGTCCCGGGACAGGGCACGGTTATTTATGGCTACACCTTC. Protein: CASSPVPGQGTVIYGYTF.

This clonotype has a count of ten or more. This rearrangement joins TRBV5-1 to TRBJ2-3; 15 bases are shared with TRBD2. Germline-derived CDR1 and CDR2 are SGHRS and YFSETQ. This CDR3 has 17 residues. V shed 4 bases and J 4 bases; nucleotides not matched to a gene: 7. This CDR3 reads CASSRWTSGGDADTQYF. CDR3 bases: TGCGCCAGCAGCCGCTGGACTAGCGGGGGGGACGCAGATACGCAGTATTTT.

With regard to this clonotype: One end of the junction is discordant with germline, which a read error may explain. The rearrangement uses TRBV6-2 or TRBV6-3 and TRBJ1-1; weak D call: TRBD1 (6 bases). The CDR3 loop spans 15 amino acids. CDR1 MNHEY and CDR2 SVGEGT come from the germline V gene. CDR3 nucleotides: TGTGCCAGCAGTTATCTGGGGGCCCAGAACACTGACGCTTTCTTT. Its protein is CASSYLGAQNTDAFF.

The gene calls are TRBV19 and TRBJ2-4; a possible D gene is TRBD1 (6 bases). Germline values: CDR1 LNHDA, CDR2 SQIVND (reference sequence). CDR3 length: 14 residues. The V and J ends lost 7 bases and 6 bases respectively, with 16 bases between them. This CDR3 is CASNHRVKGNIQYF. The CDR3 bases are TGTGCCAGTAATCACAGGGTCAAGGGAAACATTCAGTACTTC. The full variable domain, completed using reference TRBV19 and TRBJ2-4, is DGGITQSPKYLFRKEGQNVTLSCEQNLNHDAMYWYRQDPGQGLRLIYYSQIVNDFQKGDIAEGYSVSREKKESFPLTVTSAQKNPTAFYLCASNHRVKGNIQYFGAGTRLSVL.

The rearrangement links TRBV5-1 to TRBJ1-2; D unclear. V was cut by 0 bases and J by 1 base, with 7 bases left in between. The CDR3 is 14 amino acids. CDR1 is SGHRS, CDR2 YFSETQ, per germline. CDR3 sequence reads: CASSLGTDNYGYTF. The CDR3 DNA sequence: TGCGCCAGCAGCTTGGGGACGGATAACTATGGCTACACCTTC.

Ten or more counts support this clonotype. V usage is TRBV20-1 and J usage is TRBJ2-2; D perhaps matches TRBD1 (5 bases). The CDR3 loop spans 13 amino acids. Trimming took 6 bases from V and 4 from J, leaving 12 bases between them. Germline CDR1 and CDR2: DFQATT and SNEGSKA (reference sequence). CDR3 protein: CSALKTATGELFF. The CDR3 coding sequence is TGCAGTGCATTGAAGACAGCCACCGGGGAGCTGTTTTTT.

This clonotype was detected many times. This rearrangement joins TRBV5-1 to TRBJ2-3; 11 bases are shared with TRBD1. V lost 4 bases, J lost 6 bases, and 10 bases stayed unmatched. CDR3 length: 16 amino acids. CDR1 SGHRS and CDR2 YFSETQ come from the germline V gene. CDR3 nucleotides: TGCGCCAGCAGCCCCGGTCCGGGACAGGGGGTCGATACGCAGTATTTT. Encoded protein: CASSPGPGQGVDTQYF.

This clonotype appeared a few times. V usage is TRBV20-1 and J usage is TRBJ2-7; the D is unclear. CDR1 is DFQATT, CDR2 SNEGSKA, per germline (reference sequence). This CDR3 region has 13 residues. V dropped 4 bases and J dropped 1 base, with 11 bases sitting between them. CDR3 sequence (DNA): TGCAGTGCTACCCAAACAGATTCCTACGAGCAGTACTTC. Its protein product is CSATQTDSYEQYF.

This clonotype has only a few counts. The chain has TRBV6-5 and TRBJ2-7, with 16 bases that match TRBD2. Trimming removed 7 bases from V and 1 base from J; junction bases left unmatched: 1. The CDR3 sequence is 15 residues long. Germline V gene data show CDR1 as MNHEY and CDR2 as SVGAGI. The CDR3 coding sequence is TGTGCCAGCACGGGACTAGCGGGGGGGTCCTACGAGCAGTACTTC. It is translated as CASTGLAGGSYEQYF.

The chain carries TRBV5-1 and TRBJ2-3; 8 bases line up with TRBD1. The CDR3 has 16 residues. Germline V gene sequence: CDR1 SGHRS, CDR2 YFSETQ. With 3 bases clipped from V and 2 bases from J, the junction kept 8 bases outside the gene matches. CDR3 region: CASSWGDRGYTDTQYF. The CDR3 DNA reads TGCGCCAGCAGCTGGGGAGACAGGGGATACACAGATACGCAGTATTTT.

Ten or more counts support this clonotype. The chain is built from TRBV29-1 and TRBJ2-3; 7 bases are a match to TRBD2. V was pared by 2 bases and J by 0 bases, with 2 bases of the junction left unmatched. From germline, CDR1 is SQVTM and CDR2 ANQGSEA. CDR3 length: 14 amino acids. The CDR3 nucleotides are TGCAGCGTTGAAAAACTAGCGAGCACAGATACGCAGTATTTT. This sequence encodes CSVEKLASTDTQYF.

On this clonotype itself: A much bigger clone sits one base away, suggesting this may be a read error. V is TRBV7-3 and J is TRBJ2-5; 7 bases map to TRBD1. Germline CDR1 is SGHTA and CDR2 is FQGTGA. J was trimmed by 9 bases and V by 5 bases; bases with no gene match: 9. This CDR3 spans 13 amino acids. In DNA form, the CDR3 reads TGTGCCAGCAGCCCGGGACAGTCGGAGTCCCAGTACTTC. This gives the protein CASSPGQSESQYF.

The chain combines TRBV6-2 or TRBV6-3 with TRBJ2-7; perhaps D is TRBD1 or TRBD2 (5 bases each). This CDR3 comprises 12 residues. Germline loops: CDR1 MNHEY, CDR2 SVGEGT. Trimming removed 8 bases from V and 3 bases from J, with 11 bases in between. CDR3 sequence: CASGVGVYEQYF. In DNA, the CDR3 is TGTGCCAGCGGCGTGGGGGTCTACGAGCAGTACTTC.

This clonotype was found many times. This chain links TRBV3-1 with TRBJ1-1; TRBD1 might be the D (5 bases). Trimming took 9 bases from V and 6 from J, leaving 11 bases between them. CDR1 is LGHDT, CDR2 YNNKEL, per germline (reference sequence). The CDR3 is made up of 11 amino acids. CDR3 loop: CASYGAAEAFF. The DNA of the CDR3 is TGTGCCAGTTACGGGGCAGCTGAAGCTTTCTTT.